Sequencing of this T cell receptor (beta chain) was carried out in a study of cytomegalovirus exposure and HLA in healthy donors. This PCR relied on a set of 60 Vbeta primers and 13 Jbeta primers. Produced via immunoSEQ multiplex PCR; TCRdb's table is partial and in-frame only. This sample carries tens of thousands of clones, around 89% of them seen once, and the ten largest clones take 2.3%. The length of the CDR3 is 12 residues. V dropped 9 bases and J dropped 8; count of bases not matched to a gene: 4. Germline CDR1 and CDR2: MDHEN and SYDVKM. This receptor was obtained from a man between 18 and 29 years old in good health and CMV-seronegative. The chain recombines TRBV28 with TRBJ2-1, with TRBD1 matching over 10 bases. Sequencing was performed on PBMCs. The CDR3 nucleotides are TGTGCCAGGAGCGGGACAGGGGATGAGCAGTTCTTC. Translation: CARSGTGDEQFF.